Given below is one T cell receptor (beta chain) in context. Its cognate antigen is unknown. This entry comes from a study of cytomegalovirus exposure and HLA in healthy donors. Study-wide background: The 120 validation repertoires, a later analysis reported, used the same platform as the approximately 670 repertoires from the first cohort.

The assay was immunoSEQ multiplex PCR, and TCRdb's table has in-frame clones only and misses some. The table records 130,000 to 150,000 clones, about nine tenths of them present only once. Trimming removed 0 bases from V and 7 bases from J, with 14 bases in between. The CDR3 is 15 residues long. CDR1 SGHDT and CDR2 YYEEEE come from the germline V gene. Study results and limitations: Researchers reported that a few CMV-associated chains were confirmed in vitro as CMV antigen-specific.

Separate from the approximately 720-subject first cohort, the approximately 120-subject validation cohort was the one that the donors belonged to. Source material: PBMCs. The chain has TRBV5-6 and TRBJ1-5, with no clear D. The clonotype was recovered from a man younger than 35 in good health and CMV-seropositive. This CDR3 reads CASSLALGRSQPQHF. DNA of the CDR3: TGTGCCAGCAGCTTGGCCCTCGGCAGGTCACAGCCCCAGCATTTT.